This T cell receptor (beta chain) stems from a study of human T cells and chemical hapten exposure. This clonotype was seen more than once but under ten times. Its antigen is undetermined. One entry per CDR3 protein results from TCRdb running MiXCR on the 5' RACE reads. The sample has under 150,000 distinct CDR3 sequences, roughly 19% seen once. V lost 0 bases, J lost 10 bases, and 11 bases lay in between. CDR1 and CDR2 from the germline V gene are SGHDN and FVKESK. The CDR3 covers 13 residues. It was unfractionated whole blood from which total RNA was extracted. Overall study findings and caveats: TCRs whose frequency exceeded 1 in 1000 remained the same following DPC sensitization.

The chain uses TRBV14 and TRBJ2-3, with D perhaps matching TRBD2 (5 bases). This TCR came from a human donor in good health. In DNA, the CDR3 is TGTGCCAGCAGCCAAGAGGACGGGGTCGCGCAGTATTTT. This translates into CASSQEDGVAQYF.